Each of the 8 T cell receptor beta chains below was sequenced from the same sample in a study of shared clonotypes between healthy human individuals. Assay used: immunoSEQ multiplex PCR; TCRdb lists only in-frame clones, some missing. The sample consists of approximately 1.4 million clones, 95% to 99% of them appearing once. Sequencing was carried out using naive CD4+ T cells sorted from blood. Subset here: CD45RA+ positively selected. The origin of the receptors is a man aged 25 to 40 in good health.

The chain has TRBV5-4 and TRBJ2-5; 8 nucleotides align to TRBD1. V shed 2 bases and J 1 base; nucleotides not matched to a gene: 10. The germline CDR1 and CDR2 sequences are SGHNT and YYREEE (reference sequence). CDR3 length: 17 residues. The CDR3: CASSFRTGTFLQETQYF. In DNA, the CDR3 is TGTGCCAGCAGCTTCAGGACAGGGACCTTTCTCCAAGAGACCCAGTACTTC.

This clone appeared a single time. The gene calls are TRBV16 and TRBJ2-1; 8 nucleotides match TRBD2. This CDR3 has 14 residues. V gave up 5 bases and J gave up 8 bases; unmatched junction bases: 8. Germline V gene sequence: CDR1 KGHSY, CDR2 FQNENV. The CDR3 nucleotides read TGTGCCAGCAGCGTTATAGCGGGAAATCATGAGCAGTTCTTC. It translates to CASSVIAGNHEQFF.

J is TRBJ1-1 and V is TRBV7-9, with 10 bases matching TRBD1. The germline V gene has CDR1 SEHNR and CDR2 FQNEAQ (reference sequence). The CDR3 covers 15 residues. Trimming removed 5 bases from V and 1 base from J; junction bases left unmatched: 4. Written as DNA, the CDR3 is TGTGCCAGCAGCCGAGGGACAGGGGCGAACACTGAAGCTTTCTTT. It encodes CASSRGTGANTEAFF.

J is TRBJ1-3 and V is TRBV19; D is uncertain. V gave up 6 bases and J gave up 0 bases, with 15 bases separating them. The CDR3 sequence is 16 residues long. Germline CDR1 is LNHDA and CDR2 is SQIVND (reference sequence). The CDR3 bases are TGTGCCAGTAGCTCAGATACGTCAGGCTCTGGAAACACCATATATTTT. It translates to CASSSDTSGSGNTIYF.

The chain has TRBV10-2 and TRBJ2-7, with D perhaps matching TRBD1 (5 bases). The CDR3 loop spans 12 amino acids. CDR1 and CDR2 (germline): WSHSY, SAAADI. The V end lost 7 bases, the J end lost 3 bases, and 10 bases lay between the germline ends. This CDR3 is CASKQALYEQYF. The CDR3 DNA is TGCGCCAGCAAACAGGCTCTCTACGAGCAGTACTTC.

The chain joins TRBV29-1 to TRBJ2-5, with a tentative D call TRBD2 (6 bases). The V and J ends lost 3 bases and 4 bases respectively, with 18 bases between them. This CDR3 is built from 15 residues. Germline V lookup: CDR1 SQVTM, CDR2 ANQGSEA. CDR3 in amino acids: CSVDRTGLRRETQYF. CDR3 nucleotides: TGCAGCGTTGACCGAACGGGACTCCGGAGAGAGACCCAGTACTTC.

This chain links TRBV5-1 with TRBJ1-5; TRBD1 matches 9 bases. The ends lost 3 bases at V and 3 bases at J; junction bases unmatched: 10. From germline, CDR1 is SGHRS and CDR2 YFSETQ. This CDR3 comprises 17 residues. The CDR3 region is CASSYAGTGPHNQPQHF. The CDR3 DNA reads TGCGCCAGCAGCTATGCTGGGACAGGGCCTCACAATCAGCCCCAGCATTTT.

This chain joins TRBV29-1 and TRBJ2-2; 15 bases are a match to TRBD2. CDR1 and CDR2 from the germline V gene are SQVTM and ANQGSEA. V lost 7 bases to trimming and J lost 5 bases; unmatched junction nucleotides: 2. This CDR3 region has 14 residues. The CDR3, as DNA: TGCAGCGCTGGACTAGCGGGAGGGACCGGGGAGCTGTTTTTT. Residues: CSAGLAGGTGELFF.